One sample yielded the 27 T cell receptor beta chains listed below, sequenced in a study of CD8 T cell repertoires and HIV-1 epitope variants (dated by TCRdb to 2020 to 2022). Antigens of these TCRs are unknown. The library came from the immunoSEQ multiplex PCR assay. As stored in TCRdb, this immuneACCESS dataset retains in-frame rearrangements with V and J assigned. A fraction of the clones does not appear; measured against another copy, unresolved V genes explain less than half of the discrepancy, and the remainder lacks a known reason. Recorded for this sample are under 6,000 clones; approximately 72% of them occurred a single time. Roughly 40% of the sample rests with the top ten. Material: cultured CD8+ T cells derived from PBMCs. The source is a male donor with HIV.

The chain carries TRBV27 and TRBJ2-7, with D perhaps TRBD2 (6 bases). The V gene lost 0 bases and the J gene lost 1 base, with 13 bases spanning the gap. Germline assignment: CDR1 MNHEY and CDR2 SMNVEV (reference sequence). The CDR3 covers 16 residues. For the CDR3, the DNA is TGTGCCAGCAGTTTATCGTCGCGCGGGAATTCCTACGAGCAGTACTTC. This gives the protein CASSLSSRGNSYEQYF.

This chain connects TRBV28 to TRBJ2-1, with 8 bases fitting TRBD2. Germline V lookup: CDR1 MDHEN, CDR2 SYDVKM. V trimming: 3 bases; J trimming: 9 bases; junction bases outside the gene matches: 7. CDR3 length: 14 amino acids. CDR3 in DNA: TGTGCCAGCAGTTTTAGGGTAGCGGGGAGTGAGCAGTTCTTC. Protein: CASSFRVAGSEQFF.

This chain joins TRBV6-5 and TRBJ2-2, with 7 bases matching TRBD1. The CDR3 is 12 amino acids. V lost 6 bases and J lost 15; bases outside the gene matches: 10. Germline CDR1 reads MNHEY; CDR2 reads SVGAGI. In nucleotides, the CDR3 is TGTGCCAGCAGAAGTAAAGGGGGCATGGTGTTTTTT. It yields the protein CASRSKGGMVFF.

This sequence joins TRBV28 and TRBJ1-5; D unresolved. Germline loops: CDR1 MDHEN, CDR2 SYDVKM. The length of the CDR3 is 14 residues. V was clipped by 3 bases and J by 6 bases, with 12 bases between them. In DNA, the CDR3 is TGTGCCAGCAGTTTTGGTCGTGGCGGTCAGCCCCAGCATTTT. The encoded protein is CASSFGRGGQPQHF.

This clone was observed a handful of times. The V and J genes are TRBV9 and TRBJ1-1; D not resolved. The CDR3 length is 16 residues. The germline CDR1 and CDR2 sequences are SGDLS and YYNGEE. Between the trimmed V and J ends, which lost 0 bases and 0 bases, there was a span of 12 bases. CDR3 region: CASSVADGMMNTEAFF. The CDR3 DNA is TGTGCCAGCAGCGTAGCTGATGGGATGATGAACACTGAAGCTTTCTTT.

The CDR3 sequence is CTSSQGSGGQDTGELFF. The CDR3 nucleotides read TGCACCAGCAGCCAAGGTTCGGGGGGGCAGGACACCGGGGAGCTGTTTTTT. This chain joins TRBV1 and TRBJ2-2; the tabulated D call, TRBD2, remains unverified against the DNA. TRBV1 is a pseudogene segment. The CDR3 extends over 17 amino acids.

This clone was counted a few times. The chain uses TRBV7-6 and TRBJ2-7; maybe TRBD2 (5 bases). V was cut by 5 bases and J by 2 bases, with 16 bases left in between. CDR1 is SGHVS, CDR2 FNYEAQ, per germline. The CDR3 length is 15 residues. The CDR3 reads CASSPRRTEPYEQYF. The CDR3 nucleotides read TGTGCCAGCAGCCCCAGAAGGACTGAGCCCTACGAGCAGTACTTC.

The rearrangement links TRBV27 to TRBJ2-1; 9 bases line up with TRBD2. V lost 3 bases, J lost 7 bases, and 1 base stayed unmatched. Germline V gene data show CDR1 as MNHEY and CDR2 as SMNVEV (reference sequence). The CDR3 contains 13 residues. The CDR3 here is CASSFSGGNEQFF. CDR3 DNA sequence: TGTGCCAGCAGTTTTAGCGGGGGTAATGAGCAGTTCTTC.

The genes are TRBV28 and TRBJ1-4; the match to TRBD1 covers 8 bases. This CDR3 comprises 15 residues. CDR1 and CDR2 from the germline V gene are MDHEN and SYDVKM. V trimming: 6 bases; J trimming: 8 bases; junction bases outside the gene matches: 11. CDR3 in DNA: TGTGCCAGCAGACTCACAGGGGGAGGTAGGGAAAAACTGTTTTTT. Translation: CASRLTGGGREKLFF.

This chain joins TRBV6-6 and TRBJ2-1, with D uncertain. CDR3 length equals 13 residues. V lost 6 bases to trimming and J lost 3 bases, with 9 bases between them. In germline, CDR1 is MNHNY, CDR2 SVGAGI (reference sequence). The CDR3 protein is CASRRDDYNEQFF. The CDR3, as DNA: TGTGCCAGCAGAAGAGACGACTACAATGAGCAGTTCTTC.

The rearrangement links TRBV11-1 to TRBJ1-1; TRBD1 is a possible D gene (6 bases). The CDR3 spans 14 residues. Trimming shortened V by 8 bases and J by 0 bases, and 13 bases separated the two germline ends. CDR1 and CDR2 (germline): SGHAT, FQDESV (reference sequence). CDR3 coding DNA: TGTGCCAGCGCTGGGGGCAGCATGAACACTGAAGCTTTCTTT. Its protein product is CASAGGSMNTEAFF.

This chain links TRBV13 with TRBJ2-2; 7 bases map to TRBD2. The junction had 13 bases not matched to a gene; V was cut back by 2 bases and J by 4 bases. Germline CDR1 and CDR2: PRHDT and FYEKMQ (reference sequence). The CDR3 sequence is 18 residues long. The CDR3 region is CASSLRRPRGGSTGELFF. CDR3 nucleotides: TGTGCCAGCAGCTTACGGCGGCCTCGCGGGGGATCCACCGGGGAGCTGTTTTTT.

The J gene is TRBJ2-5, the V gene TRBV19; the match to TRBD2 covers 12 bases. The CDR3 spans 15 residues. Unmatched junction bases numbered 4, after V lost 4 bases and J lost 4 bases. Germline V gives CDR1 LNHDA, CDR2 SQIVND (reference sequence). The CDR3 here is CASSTTSGGVETQYF. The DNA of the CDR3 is TGTGCCAGTAGTACGACTAGCGGGGGAGTAGAGACCCAGTACTTC. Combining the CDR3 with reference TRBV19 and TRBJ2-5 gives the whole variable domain DGGITQSPKYLFRKEGQNVTLSCEQNLNHDAMYWYRQDPGQGLRLIYYSQIVNDFQKGDIAEGYSVSREKKESFPLTVTSAQKNPTAFYLCASSTTSGGVETQYFGPGTRLLVL.

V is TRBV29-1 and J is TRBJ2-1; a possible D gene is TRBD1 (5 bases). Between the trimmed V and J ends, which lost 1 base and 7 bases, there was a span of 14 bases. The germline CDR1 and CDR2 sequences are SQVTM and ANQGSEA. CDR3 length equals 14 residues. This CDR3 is CSVEGIQGLNEQFF. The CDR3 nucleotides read TGCAGCGTTGAAGGAATTCAGGGTTTGAATGAGCAGTTCTTC.

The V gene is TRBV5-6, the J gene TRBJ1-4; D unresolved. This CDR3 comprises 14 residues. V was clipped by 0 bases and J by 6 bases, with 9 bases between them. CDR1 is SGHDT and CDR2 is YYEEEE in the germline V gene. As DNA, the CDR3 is TGTGCCAGCAGCTTGGCGGGCCTCGATGAAAAACTGTTTTTT. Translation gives CASSLAGLDEKLFF.

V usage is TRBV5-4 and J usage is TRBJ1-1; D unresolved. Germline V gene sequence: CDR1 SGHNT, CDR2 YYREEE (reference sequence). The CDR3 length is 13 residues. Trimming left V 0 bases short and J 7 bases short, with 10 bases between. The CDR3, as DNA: TGTGCCAGCAGCTTGGGGGTGGGATATGAAGCTTTCTTT. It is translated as CASSLGVGYEAFF.

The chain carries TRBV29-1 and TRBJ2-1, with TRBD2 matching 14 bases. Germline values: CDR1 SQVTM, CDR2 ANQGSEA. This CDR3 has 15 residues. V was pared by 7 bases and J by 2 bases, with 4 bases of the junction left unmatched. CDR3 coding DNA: TGCAGCGCCAGACTAGCGGGGGGGCCCTACAATGAGCAGTTCTTC. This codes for CSARLAGGPYNEQFF.

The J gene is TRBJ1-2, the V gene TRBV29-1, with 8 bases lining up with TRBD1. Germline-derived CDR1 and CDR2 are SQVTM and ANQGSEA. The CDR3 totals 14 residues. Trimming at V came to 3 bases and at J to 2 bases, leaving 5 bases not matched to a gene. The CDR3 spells CSVEWQGANYGYTF. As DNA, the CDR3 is TGCAGCGTTGAGTGGCAGGGGGCAAACTATGGCTACACCTTC.

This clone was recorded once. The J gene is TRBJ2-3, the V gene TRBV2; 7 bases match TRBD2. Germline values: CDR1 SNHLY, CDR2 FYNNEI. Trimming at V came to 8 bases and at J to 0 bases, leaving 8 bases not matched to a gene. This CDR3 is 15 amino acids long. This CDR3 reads CASGRLATSTDTQYF. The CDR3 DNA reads TGTGCCAGCGGACGACTAGCAACTAGCACAGATACGCAGTATTTT.

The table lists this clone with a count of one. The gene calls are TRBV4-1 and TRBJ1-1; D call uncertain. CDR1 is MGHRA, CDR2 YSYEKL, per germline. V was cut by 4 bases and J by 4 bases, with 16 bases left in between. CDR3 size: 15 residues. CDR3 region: CASSRMAGEVTEAFF. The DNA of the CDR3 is TGCGCCAGCAGCCGAATGGCCGGGGAAGTCACTGAAGCTTTCTTT.

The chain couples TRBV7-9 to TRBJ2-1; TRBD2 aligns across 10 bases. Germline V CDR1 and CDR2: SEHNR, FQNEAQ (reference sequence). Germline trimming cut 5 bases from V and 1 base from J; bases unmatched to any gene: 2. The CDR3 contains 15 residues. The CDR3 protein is CASSGTSESYNEQFF. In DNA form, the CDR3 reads TGTGCCAGCAGCGGGACTAGCGAGTCCTACAATGAGCAGTTCTTC.

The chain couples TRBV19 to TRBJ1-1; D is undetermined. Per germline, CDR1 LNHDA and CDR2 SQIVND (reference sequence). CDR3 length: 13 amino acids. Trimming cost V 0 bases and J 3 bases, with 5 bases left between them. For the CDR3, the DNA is TGTGCCAGTAGTATAGATCTAGACACTGAAGCTTTCTTT. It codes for CASSIDLDTEAFF.

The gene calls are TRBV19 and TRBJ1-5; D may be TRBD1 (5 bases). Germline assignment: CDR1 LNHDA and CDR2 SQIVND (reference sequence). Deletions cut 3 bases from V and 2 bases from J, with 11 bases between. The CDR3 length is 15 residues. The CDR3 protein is CASSMTQGGNQPQHF. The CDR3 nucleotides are TGTGCCAGTAGTATGACGCAGGGTGGCAATCAGCCCCAGCATTTT.

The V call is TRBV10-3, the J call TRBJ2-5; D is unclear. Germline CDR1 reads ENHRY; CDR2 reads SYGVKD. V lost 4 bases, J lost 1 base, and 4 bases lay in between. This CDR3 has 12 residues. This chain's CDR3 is CAISGGQETQYF. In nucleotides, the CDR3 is TGTGCCATCAGTGGAGGCCAAGAGACCCAGTACTTC.

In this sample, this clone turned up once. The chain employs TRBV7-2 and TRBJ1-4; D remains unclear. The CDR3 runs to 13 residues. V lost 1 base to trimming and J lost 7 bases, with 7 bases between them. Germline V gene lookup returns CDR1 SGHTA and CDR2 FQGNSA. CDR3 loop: CASSLVGTEKLFF. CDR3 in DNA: TGTGCCAGCAGCTTAGTGGGAACTGAAAAACTGTTTTTT. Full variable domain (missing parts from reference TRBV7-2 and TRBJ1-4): GAGVSQSPSNKVTEKGKDVELRCDPISGHTALYWYRQSLGQGLEFLIYFQGNSAPDKSGLPSDRFSAERTGGSVSTLTIQRTQQEDSAVYLCASSLVGTEKLFFGSGTQLSVL.

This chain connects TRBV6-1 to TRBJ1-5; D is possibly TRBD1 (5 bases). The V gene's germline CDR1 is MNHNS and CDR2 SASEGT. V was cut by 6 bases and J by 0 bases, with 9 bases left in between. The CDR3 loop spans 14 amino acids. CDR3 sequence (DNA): TGTGCCAGCAGGATGGGGGGTAGCAATCAGCCCCAGCATTTT. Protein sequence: CASRMGGSNQPQHF.

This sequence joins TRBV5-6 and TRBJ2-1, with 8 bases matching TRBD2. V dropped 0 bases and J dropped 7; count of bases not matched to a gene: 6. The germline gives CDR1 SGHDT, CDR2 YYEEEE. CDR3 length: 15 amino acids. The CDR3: CASSLARTSWNEQFF. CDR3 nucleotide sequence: TGTGCCAGCAGCTTGGCAAGGACTAGCTGGAATGAGCAGTTCTTC. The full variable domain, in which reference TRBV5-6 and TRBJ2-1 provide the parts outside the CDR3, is DAGVTQSPTHLIKTRGQQVTLRCSPKSGHDTVSWYQQALGQGPQFIFQYYEEEERQRGNFPDRFSGHQFPNYSSELNVNALLLGDSALYLCASSLARTSWNEQFFGPGTRLTVL.